This TCR beta chain was sequenced for a study of blood T cells in healthy people across ages. A few counts support this clonotype. Germline-derived CDR1 and CDR2 are SGHTA and FQGTGA. The CDR3 totals 15 residues. V lost 6 bases to trimming and J lost 7 bases; unmatched junction nucleotides: 8. Through a sample-barcoded 5' primer and a J-beta primer mix, a second PCR was run for roughly 7 to 11 cycles. Every sample gave at least 3 million paired-end reads containing CDR3. TCRdb recomputed calls from the 5' RACE reads with MiXCR, one row per CDR3 protein. Of about 800,000 distinct CDR3 sequences listed, roughly 25% are singletons. This sample also belongs to another study, concerning T cells of mothers and their children. That publication notes: RNA extracted was entirely used for cDNA synthesis, about 1.4 ug per 15 ul.

The source is a boy younger than 18 in good health. The chain recombines TRBV7-3 with TRBJ1-6; TRBD1 matches at 8 bases. Sequencing input: blood. The CDR3 coding sequence is TGTGCCAGCAGTATACAGGGGGATGGGAATTCACCCCTCCACTTT. Translating it yields CASSIQGDGNSPLHF. The variable domain in full, with the rest retrieved from reference TRBV7-3 and TRBJ1-6, is GAGVSQTPSNKVTEKGKYVELRCDPISGHTALYWYRQSLGQGPEFLIYFQGTGAADDSGLPNDRFFAVRPEGSVSTLKIQRTERGDSAVYLCASSIQGDGNSPLHFGNGTRLTVT.